This T cell receptor beta chain was captured by sequencing in a study of blood T cell repertoires in COVID-19. Study-wide background: The United States, Italy and Spain supplied acute and convalescent COVID-19 samples.

This clone was recorded a few times. V gave up 2 bases and J gave up 5 bases, with 12 bases separating them. Germline V gene lookup returns CDR1 SGHTA and CDR2 FQGTGA. This CDR3 has 15 residues. Clones were sequenced by immunoSEQ multiplex PCR, and TCRdb holds only the in-frame ones, with some missing. The data hold more than 140,000 clones, with around four fifths observed a single time. Specimen: peripheral blood. The chain couples TRBV7-3 to TRBJ2-2; perhaps TRBD1 as D (6 bases). This clonotype was sampled from a human donor in a cohort sampled during active COVID-19. In DNA, the CDR3 is TGTGCCAGCAGCTTACAGGGGATGGAGACCGGGGAGCTGTTTTTT. Amino acid sequence: CASSLQGMETGELFF.